Below, 15 T cell receptor beta chains from the same sample are listed, as sequenced in a study of OX40 agonist ivuxolimab in advanced cancers. Only in-frame clones appear in the TCRdb table, and some are missing; sequencing was by immunoSEQ multiplex PCR. The table has about 7,900 clones, about 90% seen once. Here the sequenced sample was CD4+ or CD8+ T cells sorted from blood, taken in a trial of the OX40 agonist ivuxolimab. The receptors originated from an adult with an advanced solid tumor such as melanoma, head and neck, liver or kidney cancer.

This clone was counted only a few times. The genes are TRBV2 and TRBJ1-4; TRBD1 aligns across 10 bases. J lost 5 bases, V lost 11 bases, and 14 bases had no gene match. The CDR3 loop spans 16 amino acids. The germline V gene encodes CDR1 SNHLY and CDR2 FYNNEI. The chain's CDR3 is CAWAPGTGALNEKLFF. The DNA for the CDR3 is TGTGCCTGGGCCCCCGGGACAGGGGCTTTAAATGAAAAACTGTTTTTT.

The chain is built from TRBV29-1 and TRBJ2-2; 14 nucleotides line up with TRBD2. V was pared by 6 bases and J by 5 bases, with 5 bases of the junction left unmatched. The CDR3 consists of 15 residues. Germline V gene lookup returns CDR1 SQVTM and CDR2 ANQGSEA. For the CDR3, the DNA is TGCAGCGTAGGACTAGCGGGAGGTTTAACCGGGGAGCTGTTTTTT. This translates into CSVGLAGGLTGELFF.

The chain employs TRBV5-1 and TRBJ2-2; the D is unclear. Germline CDR1 is SGHRS and CDR2 is YFSETQ. The CDR3 sequence is 13 residues long. V lost 0 bases and J 3 bases, leaving 3 bases between the germline ends. The CDR3 DNA follows: TGCGCCAGCAGCTTGGATTACACCGGGGAGCTGTTTTTT. Translated, it gives CASSLDYTGELFF.

The chain uses TRBV13 and TRBJ1-2; D gene ambiguous. Germline-derived CDR1 and CDR2 are PRHDT and FYEKMQ (reference sequence). The V end lost 1 base, the J end lost 3 bases, and 9 bases lay between the germline ends. CDR3 length: 14 amino acids. CDR3 residues: CASSLDVGDYGYTF. CDR3 DNA sequence: TGTGCCAGCAGCTTAGACGTGGGAGACTATGGCTACACCTTC.

The chain is built from TRBV5-1 and TRBJ2-5; D is perhaps TRBD2 (6 bases). Trimming took 3 bases from V and 5 from J, leaving 14 bases between them. Germline V gene data show CDR1 as SGHRS and CDR2 as YFSETQ. The CDR3 runs to 14 residues. CDR3 bases: TGCGCCAGCAGCTGGGACTCCCCGGGGGAGACCCAGTACTTC. Its protein product is CASSWDSPGETQYF.

The J gene is TRBJ2-3, the V gene TRBV5-6; weak D call: TRBD2 (5 bases). Trimming took off 0 bases at V and 5 bases at J, with 7 bases between the two ends. The CDR3 is 13 residues long. Germline V gene lookup returns CDR1 SGHDT and CDR2 YYEEEE. CDR3 region: CASSLARGDTQYF. The CDR3 DNA sequence: TGTGCCAGCAGCTTGGCCCGGGGAGATACGCAGTATTTT.

This sequence joins TRBV7-9 and TRBJ2-3; D is perhaps TRBD2 (5 bases). CDR1 is SEHNR, CDR2 FQNEAQ, per germline (reference sequence). Trimming left V 1 base short and J 6 bases short, with 11 bases between. This CDR3 spans 14 amino acids. CDR3 residues: CASSLVSGSDTQYF. CDR3 nucleotides: TGTGCCAGCAGCTTAGTGAGCGGCTCGGATACGCAGTATTTT.

The rearrangement joins TRBV2 to TRBJ2-7, with D unclear. The V gene lost 6 bases and the J gene lost 7 bases, with 10 bases spanning the gap. The germline V gene encodes CDR1 SNHLY and CDR2 FYNNEI. The CDR3 is 11 residues long. The CDR3 protein is CASSDGGEQYF. CDR3 nucleotides: TGTGCCAGCAGCGATGGTGGAGAGCAGTACTTC.

The gene calls are TRBV7-9 and TRBJ2-4, with D possibly TRBD2 on 8 matching bases. Germline V gene data show CDR1 as SEHNR and CDR2 as FQNEAQ (reference sequence). This CDR3 is 15 amino acids long. V gave up 3 bases and J gave up 5 bases, with 14 bases separating them. CDR3 nucleotide sequence: TGTGCCAGCAGCTTGACAGGGACTAGGGAAAACATTCAGTACTTC. Translation: CASSLTGTRENIQYF.

This clone is termed medium-sized (0.01 to 0.1%). This chain joins TRBV6-1 and TRBJ2-3; 11 bases are shared with TRBD2. There are 17 residues in the CDR3. Germline assignment: CDR1 MNHNS and CDR2 SASEGT. The V gene end was trimmed by 3 bases and the J gene end by 1 base; junction bases not matched to a gene: 6. CDR3 sequence: CASSDARLAGRTDTQYF. The CDR3 DNA reads as TGTGCCAGCAGTGATGCTCGACTAGCGGGACGCACAGATACGCAGTATTTT.

In its sample, this clone was seen a few times. In nucleotides, the CDR3 is TGTGCCAGCAGTGAATTGGAGGGCCTCTCCTACAATGAGCAGTTCTTC. It translates to CASSELEGLSYNEQFF. V usage is TRBV25-1 and J usage is TRBJ2-1, with TRBD2 as a possible D gene (6 bases). In germline, CDR1 is MGHDK, CDR2 SYGVNS. Trimming took off 1 base at V and 0 bases at J, with 10 bases between the two ends. The CDR3 contains 16 residues.

The V call is TRBV6-1, the J call TRBJ2-7, with D maybe TRBD2 (7 bases). Germline values: CDR1 MNHNS, CDR2 SASEGT. CDR3 length: 14 residues. V lost 5 bases and J 5 bases, leaving 16 bases between the germline ends. In DNA, the CDR3 is TGTGCCAGCAGTTATAGGGGGGGTATCCACGAGCAGTACTTC. Its protein product is CASSYRGGIHEQYF.

The CDR3 sequence: CAISEGGGHEQYF. The CDR3 DNA is TGTGCCATCAGTGAGGGGGGGGGCCACGAGCAGTACTTC. This rearrangement joins TRBV10-3 to TRBJ2-5; D perhaps matches TRBD2 (7 bases). The DNA matches TRBJ2-7 better at its end, which makes the J call doubtful. Germline V CDR1 and CDR2: ENHRY, SYGVKD. CDR3 length: 13 amino acids.

This chain uses TRBV6-4 with TRBJ1-1, with 7 bases that match TRBD1. The ends lost 0 bases at V and 4 bases at J; junction bases unmatched: 8. Germline V gives CDR1 MRHNA, CDR2 SNTAGT. The CDR3 has 16 residues. In DNA form, the CDR3 reads TGTGCCAGCAGTGACTCTGGGGAACAGGGGATCACTGAAGCTTTCTTT. This translates into CASSDSGEQGITEAFF.

The gene calls are TRBV14 and TRBJ2-7; D is uncertain. The V gene's germline CDR1 is SGHDN and CDR2 FVKESK. The CDR3 runs 12 residues. Trimming took 0 bases from V and 4 from J, leaving 4 bases between them. CDR3 sequence reads: CASSQDLYEQYF. CDR3 coding DNA: TGTGCCAGCAGCCAAGATCTATACGAGCAGTACTTC. Full variable domain (missing parts from reference TRBV14 and TRBJ2-7): EAGVTQFPSHSVIEKGQTVTLRCDPISGHDNLYWYRRVMGKEIKFLLHFVKESKQDESGMPNNRFLAERTGGTYSTLKVQPAELEDSGVYFCASSQDLYEQYFGPGTRLTVT.